This T cell receptor (beta chain) was documented in a study of T cells in Graves' hyperthyroidism and ophthalmopathy (dated by TCRdb to between 2018 and 2020). In terms of the full investigation: Peripheral blood was collected at initial diagnosis, before any treatment. TCR V-J signatures able to tell the groups apart were searched for in a discovery cohort of about a hundred patients, of whom approximately 40 had Graves' ophthalmopathy and some 60 had stable Graves' hyperthyroidism. An independent validation cohort of around 19 hyperthyroidism patients and about 16 patients who later progressed to ophthalmopathy tested prospective prediction of ophthalmopathy. For training and testing, the 95 to 100 patients in the discovery cohort were randomly divided in a 7:3 ratio. In addition, the study compared T-cell repertoires in thyroid tissue and in blood from six Graves' hyperthyroidism patients. After sampling, hyperthyroidism patients received methimazole starting at 30 mg daily, and ophthalmopathy patients received high-dose intravenous methylprednisolone. According to the paper, TCR Vbeta CDR3 sequencing was carried out on 135 peripheral blood samples, which came from fewer than 50 ophthalmopathy, approximately 72 hyperthyroidism and around 17 progressor patients.

Beyond this particular receptor, the publication reports: Most expanded thyroid clonotypes (frequency above 0.001) were also detected in blood, suggesting blood repertoires may reflect thyroid immune responses. A model built on a 13 V-J signature distinguished ophthalmopathy from stable hyperthyroidism, reaching 87.88% sensitivity and around 81% specificity in cross-validation and 80%/75% in testing. No statistical method was used to set the sample size in advance, and investigators knew the group allocation. During validation, the model predicted progression to ophthalmopathy a median of approximately 7 months ahead of onset, with roughly 65% sensitivity and 72% to 80% specificity.

Amplification of TCR beta CDR3 regions was carried out from RNA transcripts. A first-round RT-PCR of the TCR CDR3 used the HTBI primer set with the Qiagen OneStep RT-PCR kit. The libraries were constructed in a second round of multiplex PCR and then size-selected and purified. The libraries were sequenced on an Illumina HiSeq2000 using paired-end 100 bp reads. Per the source publication's procedure: Raw data were processed with SOAPnuke, discarding reads with adapters, uncalled bases, mean Phred below 15, or no exact constant-primer or identifier match. COPE v1.2.5 was used to merge the high-quality paired reads, and each unique nucleotide sequence was defined as a clonotype. MiTCR v1.1 was used to align the clonotypes against IMGT TRBV, TRBD and TRBJ reference segments. Analysis was restricted to V-J combinations with a frequency above 0.0001, which covered about 99% of repertoires. The TCS score was defined as the ratio of F50 (clonal expansion) to E x V (chaos), calculated using BLOSUM62-based TCRdist between CDR3 peptides within each V-J. Welch's t-statistics and random forest reduced roughly 530 V-J features to about 13, which were used in a naive Bayes classifier (R e1071). In-frame beta chains were kept once TCRdb had trimmed the public reads at Q25 with fastp and called clones with MiXCR. CDR3 protein duplicates are merged, each entry listing the most common genes and DNA. These V and J calls derive from TCRdb rather than the authors' analysis. Here the sample has hundreds of thousands of distinct CDR3 sequences; around 13% occur a single time. About 9.4% of the sample belongs to the ten largest clones.

This clonotype has just a few counts. What antigen it recognizes has not been identified. Within one base of it there is no much larger clone, and no base qualities were kept. Stable Graves' hyperthyroidism was defined as no progression to ophthalmopathy during 18 months of follow-up. Hyperthyroidism patients were aged 18 to 65 years and newly diagnosed, with disease duration of less than 2 months. Exclusion was applied to patients with uncontrolled infections, other autoimmune diseases, pregnancy or lactation. Diagnoses were based on clinical symptoms, serum thyroxine and TRAb, thyroid ultrasound and orbital computed tomography. PBMCs were separated from roughly 10 ml of fresh peripheral blood using Ficoll-Paque density gradient centrifugation. Trizol reagent was used to extract total RNA, and RNA quality was then checked on an Agilent 2100 Bioanalyzer. From its cysteine to its phenylalanine, the CDR3 spans 13 amino acids. Of the read, only the CDR3 DNA is kept; its 39 bases are in frame from base 1. The germline V gene encodes CDR1 LNHDA and CDR2 SQIVND (reference sequence). Cut back by 5 bases and 4 bases, the V and J ends lie 9 bases apart.

The sample was blood. This receptor was identified in a young woman with Graves' hyperthyroidism. The sequence joins TRBV19 to TRBJ2-4; there is no confident call for the D gene. The DNA sequence is given as TGTGCCAGTAGTCTCCGCACGAAAAACATTCAGTACTTC. Its translation reads: CASSLRTKNIQYF.